This note documents a single T cell receptor (beta chain) sequence. The V segment lost 6 bases and the J segment 2 bases; nucleotides outside the gene matches: 9. The CDR3 extends over 17 amino acids. Per germline, CDR1 SGHTA and CDR2 FQGNSA. PCR employed 60 Vbeta and 13 Jbeta primers. Only in-frame clones appear in the TCRdb table, and some are missing; sequencing was by immunoSEQ multiplex PCR. The data hold about 120,000 clones, with 80% observed a single time. The data belong to a study of cytomegalovirus exposure and HLA in healthy donors. The clonotype comes from a female donor in good health and CMV-seropositive. Sequencing input: PBMCs. The chain uses TRBV7-2 and TRBJ2-1; TRBD2 matches 11 bases. The chain's CDR3 is CASRRQLAGGPYNEQFF. The CDR3 bases are TGTGCCAGCAGACGGCAGCTAGCGGGGGGTCCCTACAATGAGCAGTTCTTC. The entire variable domain, with the rest obtained from reference TRBV7-2 and TRBJ2-1, is as follows: GAGVSQSPSNKVTEKGKDVELRCDPISGHTALYWYRQSLGQGLEFLIYFQGNSAPDKSGLPSDRFSAERTGGSVSTLTIQRTQQEDSAVYLCASRRQLAGGPYNEQFFGPGTRLTVL.